The 19 T cell receptor beta chains given below trace back to one sample, sequenced in a study of cytomegalovirus exposure and HLA in healthy donors (TCRdb year 2017). Libraries were made using the immunoSEQ multiplex PCR assay. For the multiplex PCR, a mixture combining 60 forward primers for TCR Vbeta segments and 13 reverse primers for TCR Jbeta segments was used. TCRdb took this table from immuneACCESS and kept in-frame rearrangements with V and J called. Such tables lack part of the clones; where checked against another copy, unresolved V genes explain under half of the gap, and the rest is unexplained. This sample gives some 130,000 clones in total; roughly 80% of them show up just once. The ten biggest clones cover about 7.4% of the sample. The sequencing sample was made of PBMCs. These receptors were collected from a woman in her fifties or sixties in good health and CMV-seropositive.

This rearrangement joins TRBV28 to TRBJ1-1; the D is unclear. The V gene lost 5 bases and the J gene lost 4 bases, with 17 bases spanning the gap. The CDR3 contains 15 residues. Looked up from germline, CDR1 is MDHEN and CDR2 is SYDVKM. This CDR3 is CASSPPPGEATEAFF. For the CDR3, the DNA is TGTGCCAGCAGTCCACCGCCCGGGGAGGCCACTGAAGCTTTCTTT.

Comment on this clone: Sequence at one end of the junction differs from germline and may be a read error. Other nucleotide sequences from this sample produce the same CDR3. V is TRBV19 and J is TRBJ2-7; 8 bases agree with TRBD2. Germline-derived CDR1 and CDR2 are LNHDA and SQIVND (reference sequence). The CDR3 totals 15 residues. The chain's CDR3 is CASSRGTSGIYEQYF. CDR3 nucleotides: TGCGCCAGTAGTAGGGGTACTAGCGGTATTTACGAGCAGTACTTC.

The gene calls are TRBV19 and TRBJ1-2; D is unresolved. In germline, CDR1 is LNHDA, CDR2 SQIVND (reference sequence). V was pared by 0 bases and J by 3 bases, with 8 bases between. The CDR3 is 14 amino acids. CDR3 in amino acids: CASSIELSDYGYTF. As DNA, the CDR3 is TGTGCCAGTAGTATAGAGTTGTCAGACTATGGCTACACCTTC.

The chain is built from TRBV25-1 and TRBJ2-7; 10 bases agree with TRBD1. V lost 1 base and J lost 2; bases outside the gene matches: 8. The V gene's germline CDR1 is MGHDK and CDR2 SYGVNS. CDR3 length: 17 amino acids. CDR3 nucleotides: TGTGCCAGCAGTGAATGGAGGGACAGGGGTAGCACCTACGAGCAGTACTTC. Translating gives CASSEWRDRGSTYEQYF.

The genes are TRBV28 and TRBJ1-6; D is undetermined. The CDR3 length is 17 residues. Germline V gene lookup returns CDR1 MDHEN and CDR2 SYDVKM. V lost 2 bases, J lost 0 bases, and 11 bases lay in between. CDR3 protein: CASSLNSRSSYNSPLHF. The CDR3 nucleotides are TGTGCCAGCAGTTTAAATTCAAGGAGCTCCTATAATTCACCCCTCCACTTT.

The chain uses TRBV5-1 and TRBJ1-4; D possibly corresponds to TRBD1 (5 bases). Germline-derived CDR1 and CDR2 are SGHRS and YFSETQ. Between the trimmed V and J ends, which lost 4 bases and 6 bases, there was a span of 16 bases. The CDR3 consists of 15 residues. CDR3 nucleotide sequence: TGCGCCAGCAGCGAAACTCAGGGTGGGCATGAAAAACTGTTTTTT. As protein: CASSETQGGHEKLFF.

This chain joins TRBV9 and TRBJ1-2; TRBD1 is a possible D gene (5 bases). The CDR3 extends over 17 amino acids. Trimming pared 0 bases from V and 3 bases from J, leaving 18 bases between. Germline CDR1 and CDR2: SGDLS and YYNGEE. This CDR3 is CASSVGPGRGGDYGYTF. Here the CDR3 DNA reads TGTGCCAGCAGCGTAGGTCCCGGGAGGGGAGGAGACTATGGCTACACCTTC.

The rearrangement links TRBV30 to TRBJ2-2; 7 nucleotides match TRBD1. Trimming at V came to 2 bases and at J to 8 bases, leaving 5 bases not matched to a gene. Germline assignment: CDR1 GTSNPN and CDR2 SVGIG (reference sequence). This CDR3 comprises 13 residues. DNA of the CDR3: TGTGCCTGGAGTCTTACAGGGGAAGGGGAGCTGTTTTTT. This gives the protein CAWSLTGEGELFF. The full variable domain, rest sourced from reference TRBV30 and TRBJ2-2, is SQTIHQWPATLVQPVGSPLSLECTVEGTSNPNLYWYRQAAGRGLQLLFYSVGIGQISSEVPQNLSASRPQDRQFILSSKKLLLSDSGFYLCAWSLTGEGELFFGEGSRLTVL.

This clone has a handful of counts. V and J are TRBV30 and TRBJ2-7; a possible D gene is TRBD2 (5 bases). Trimming removed 0 bases at V and 5 bases at J, with 5 bases between. The CDR3 has 11 amino acids. CDR1 is GTSNPN and CDR2 is SVGIG in the germline V gene (reference sequence). The CDR3 nucleotides read TGTGCCTGGAGTGTGGGAGACGAGCAGTACTTC. This gives the protein CAWSVGDEQYF.

V and J are TRBV4-2 and TRBJ2-7; tentative D call: TRBD2 (6 bases). Germline V gene data show CDR1 as LGHNA and CDR2 as YNFKEQ. Trimming took off 2 bases at V and 2 bases at J, with 16 bases between the two ends. CDR3 length: 16 amino acids. The CDR3 DNA reads TGTGCCAGCAGCCAACAAGCGGGTGGGACTCCCTACGAGCAGTACTTC. Protein sequence: CASSQQAGGTPYEQYF.

The V gene is TRBV6-5, the J gene TRBJ1-2; D may be TRBD1 (5 bases). Germline V gene lookup returns CDR1 MNHEY and CDR2 SVGAGI. Trimming took off 0 bases at V and 4 bases at J, with 6 bases between the two ends. The length of the CDR3 is 13 residues. CDR3 DNA sequence: TGTGCCAGCAGTTACTCTGACAGCTATGGCTACACCTTC. Amino acid sequence: CASSYSDSYGYTF.

This clone was found a few times. The chain uses TRBV5-4 and TRBJ2-3; unclear D gene. The CDR3 contains 15 residues. Per the germline V gene, CDR1 is SGHNT and CDR2 is YYREEE (reference sequence). The V gene lost 0 bases and the J gene lost 0 bases, with 8 bases spanning the gap. The CDR3 here is CASSLGGSSTDTQYF. The CDR3 DNA reads as TGTGCCAGCAGCTTGGGCGGTTCTAGCACAGATACGCAGTATTTT.

This chain connects TRBV5-5 to TRBJ1-5; 7 bases are a match to TRBD1. The germline V gene encodes CDR1 SGHKS and CDR2 YYEKEE (reference sequence). The length of the CDR3 is 13 residues. V shed 4 bases, J shed 6 bases, and the junction held 4 bases outside the gene matches. CDR3 sequence (DNA): TGTGCCAGCAGCAAGACAGGGTTTCAGCCCCAGCATTTT. Translating it yields CASSKTGFQPQHF. Full variable domain (remainder filled in from reference TRBV5-5 and TRBJ1-5): DAGVTQSPTHLIKTRGQQVTLRCSPISGHKSVSWYQQVLGQGPQFIFQYYEKEERGRGNFPDRFSARQFPNYSSELNVNALLLGDSALYLCASSKTGFQPQHFGDGTRLSIL.

The gene calls are TRBV5-1 and TRBJ2-7; 11 bases align to TRBD2. Looked up from germline, CDR1 is SGHRS and CDR2 is YFSETQ. The CDR3 runs 16 residues. The trim removed 4 bases at V and 0 bases at J, leaving 6 bases unmatched. The CDR3 spells CASSLTTSGVSYEQYF. CDR3 nucleotides: TGCGCCAGCAGCCTGACGACTAGCGGGGTCTCCTACGAGCAGTACTTC.

The chain carries TRBV7-2 and TRBJ1-5; the D gene is possibly TRBD1 (6 bases). Germline lookup yields CDR1 SGHTA and CDR2 FQGNSA. The CDR3 extends over 14 amino acids. V was trimmed by 11 bases and J by 16 bases, leaving 30 bases between them. CDR3 sequence reads: CAALRWGGTQVQHF. CDR3 nucleotide sequence: TGTGCCGCCTTAAGGTGGGGGGGCACGCAGGTTCAACATTTT. Looking up the rest from reference TRBV7-2 and TRBJ1-5 gives the full variable domain: GAGVSQSPSNKVTEKGKDVELRCDPISGHTALYWYRQSLGQGLEFLIYFQGNSAPDKSGLPSDRFSAERTGGSVSTLTIQRTQQEDSAVYLCAALRWGGTQVQHFGDGTRLSIL.

The chain combines TRBV6-6 with TRBJ2-2; TRBD2 aligns across 8 bases. V dropped 6 bases and J dropped 2; count of bases not matched to a gene: 5. CDR1 and CDR2 (germline): MNHNY, SVGAGI (reference sequence). The CDR3 is 15 residues long. CDR3 sequence: CASRQAGANTGELFF. DNA of the CDR3: TGTGCCAGCAGACAAGCGGGAGCAAACACCGGGGAGCTGTTTTTT.

The CDR3 is CASSSRTGVYGYTF. The CDR3 region has the DNA TGTGCCAGCAGTTCAAGGACAGGCGTCTATGGCTACACCTTC. The chain combines TRBV27 with TRBJ1-2; 7 nucleotides match TRBD1. Looked up from germline, CDR1 is MNHEY and CDR2 is SMNVEV (reference sequence). After removal of 4 bases from V and 4 bases from J, the junction contained 6 bases not matched to a gene. The CDR3 extends over 14 amino acids.

This rearrangement joins TRBV30 to TRBJ2-1; TRBD1 agrees at 9 bases. V gave up 3 bases and J gave up 2 bases; unmatched junction bases: 5. The CDR3 length is 15 residues. Germline V lookup: CDR1 GTSNPN, CDR2 SVGIG (reference sequence). CDR3: CAWSRDREPYNEQFF. CDR3 bases: TGTGCCTGGAGCCGGGACAGGGAGCCCTACAATGAGCAGTTCTTC.

This clone was observed once. The chain couples TRBV11-1 to TRBJ2-1; TRBD2 matches 13 bases. CDR3 length equals 19 residues. CDR1 and CDR2 from the germline V gene are SGHAT and FQDESV (reference sequence). V shed 5 bases and J 6 bases; nucleotides not matched to a gene: 16. As DNA, the CDR3 is TGTGCCAGCAGCCACCCCGGGGGACTAGCGGGGTGGAATACCAATGAGCAGTTCTTC. It translates to CASSHPGGLAGWNTNEQFF.